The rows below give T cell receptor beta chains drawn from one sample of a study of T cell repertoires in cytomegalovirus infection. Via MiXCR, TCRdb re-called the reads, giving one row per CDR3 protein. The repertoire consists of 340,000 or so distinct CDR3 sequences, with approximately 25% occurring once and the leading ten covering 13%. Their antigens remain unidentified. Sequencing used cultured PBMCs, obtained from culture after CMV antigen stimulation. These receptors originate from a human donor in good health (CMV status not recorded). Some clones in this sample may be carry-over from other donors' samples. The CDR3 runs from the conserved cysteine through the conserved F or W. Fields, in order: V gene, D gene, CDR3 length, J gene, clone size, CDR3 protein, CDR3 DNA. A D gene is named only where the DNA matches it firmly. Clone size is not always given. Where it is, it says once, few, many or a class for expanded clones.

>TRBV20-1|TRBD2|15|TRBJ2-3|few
CSASTLAGGTDTQYF
TGCAGTGCTAGTACGCTAGCGGGGGGCACAGATACGCAGTATTTT
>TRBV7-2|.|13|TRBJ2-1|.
CASSFKGYNEQFF
TGTGCCAGCAGCTTCAAGGGCTACAATGAGCAGTTCTTC
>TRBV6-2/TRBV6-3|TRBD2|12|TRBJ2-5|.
CASLAGPETQYF
TGTGCCAGCCTAGCGGGCCCAGAGACCCAGTACTTC
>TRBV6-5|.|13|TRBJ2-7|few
CASSYSQGYEQYF
TGTGCCAGCAGTTACTCGCAGGGCTACGAGCAGTACTTC
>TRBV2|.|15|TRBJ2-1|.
CASSEALRGVFEQFF
TGTGCCAGCAGTGAAGCGCTTAGGGGGGTTTTTGAGCAGTTCTTC
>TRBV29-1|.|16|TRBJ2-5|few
CSVENVGGIGRETQYF
TGCAGCGTGGAAAATGTAGGTGGGATAGGTAGAGAGACCCAGTACTTC
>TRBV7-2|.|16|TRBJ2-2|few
CASSLSGAGQGGELFF
TGTGCCAGCAGCTTATCCGGAGCGGGCCAAGGCGGGGAGCTGTTTTTT
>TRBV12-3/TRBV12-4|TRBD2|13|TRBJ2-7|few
CASQTSGTYEQYF
TGTGCCAGCCAGACTAGCGGGACGTACGAGCAGTACTTC
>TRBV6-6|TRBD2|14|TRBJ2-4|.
CASSSTSGRNIQYF
TGTGCCAGCAGCTCGACTAGCGGACGTAACATTCAGTACTTC
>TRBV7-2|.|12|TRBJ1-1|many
CASSLRSTEAFF
TGTGCCAGCAGCTTACGGAGCACTGAAGCTTTCTTT
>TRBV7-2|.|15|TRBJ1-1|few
CASSLYSAGNTEAFF
TGTGCCAGCAGCTTATATTCGGCCGGGAACACTGAAGCTTTCTTT
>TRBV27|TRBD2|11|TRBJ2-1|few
CASSTSAGQFF
TGTGCCAGCAGTACTAGCGCGGGGCAGTTCTTC
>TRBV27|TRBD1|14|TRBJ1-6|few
CASSLLTGDSPLHF
TGTGCCAGCAGTTTATTGACAGGGGATTCACCCCTCCACTTT
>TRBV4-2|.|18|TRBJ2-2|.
CASSQDQGPQRVTGELFF
TGTGCCAGCAGCCAAGACCAGGGACCTCAGCGGGTTACCGGGGAGCTGTTTTTT
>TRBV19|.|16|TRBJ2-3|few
CASSTGTSASADTQYF
TGTGCCAGTAGCACCGGGACATCCGCGTCGGCAGATACGCAGTATTTT
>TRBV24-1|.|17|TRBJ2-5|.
CATSDLYQVPSLETQYF
TGTGCCACCAGTGATTTGTACCAGGTCCCCTCTTTGGAGACCCAGTACTTC
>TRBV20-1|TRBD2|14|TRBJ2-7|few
CSARDGKRDYEQYF
TGCAGTGCTAGAGATGGAAAGCGGGACTACGAGCAGTACTTC
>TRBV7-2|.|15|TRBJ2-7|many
CASSLDGSPLYEQYF
TGTGCCAGCAGCTTAGACGGGAGTCCCCTCTACGAGCAGTACTTC
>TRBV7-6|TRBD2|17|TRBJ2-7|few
CASSRGVAGGSSYEQYF
TGTGCCAGCAGTCGAGGGGTAGCGGGAGGAAGCTCCTACGAGCAGTACTTC
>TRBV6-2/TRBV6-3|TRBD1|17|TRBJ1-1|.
CASSYPDRGYMNTEAFF
TGTGCCAGCAGTTACCCAGACAGGGGATACATGAACACTGAAGCTTTCTTT
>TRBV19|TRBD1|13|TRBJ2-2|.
CATTGANTGELFF
TGTGCCACCACAGGGGCGAACACCGGGGAGCTGTTTTTT
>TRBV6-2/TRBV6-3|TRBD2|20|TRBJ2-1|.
CASRDPPGLAGRESYNEQFF
TGTGCCAGCAGAGACCCGCCCGGACTAGCGGGGAGGGAGTCCTACAATGAGCAGTTCTTC
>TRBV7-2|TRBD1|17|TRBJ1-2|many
CASSLDGTGGANYGYTF
TGTGCCAGCAGCTTAGACGGGACAGGGGGCGCGAACTATGGCTACACCTTC
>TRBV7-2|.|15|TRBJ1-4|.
CASSFFGQSGEKLFF
TGTGCCAGCAGCTTTTTCGGACAGTCGGGGGAAAAACTGTTTTTT
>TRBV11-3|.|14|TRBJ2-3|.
CASSEPLSTDTQYF
TGTGCCAGCAGCGAACCTCTGAGCACAGATACGCAGTATTTT
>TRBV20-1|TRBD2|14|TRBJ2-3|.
CSAPSGITTDTQYF
TGCAGTGCCCCAAGCGGGATTACCACAGATACGCAGTATTTT
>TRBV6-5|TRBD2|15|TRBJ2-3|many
CASSYISGRTDTQYF
TGTGCCAGCAGTTACATTAGCGGGAGAACAGATACGCAGTATTTT
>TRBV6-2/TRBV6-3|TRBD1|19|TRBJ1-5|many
CASSYRGTGRSYSNQPQHF
TGTGCCAGCAGTTACAGAGGGACAGGGCGATCCTATAGCAATCAGCCCCAGCATTTT
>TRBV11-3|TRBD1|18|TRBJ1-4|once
CASSLGCGRGTSNEKLFF
TGTGCCAGCAGCTTAGGGTGCGGCAGGGGGACCTCTAATGAAAAACTGTTTTTT
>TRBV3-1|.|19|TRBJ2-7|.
CASSQSDGSRGTPFYEQYF
TGTGCCAGCAGCCAGTCCGACGGTTCTCGCGGGACTCCGTTCTACGAGCAGTACTTC
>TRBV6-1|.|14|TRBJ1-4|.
CASTNQGHSEKLFF
TGTGCCAGCACTAACCAGGGACACAGCGAAAAACTGTTTTTT
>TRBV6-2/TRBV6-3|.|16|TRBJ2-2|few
CASSSQGRALAGELFF
TGTGCCAGCAGTTCCCAAGGCAGGGCGTTGGCCGGGGAGCTGTTTTTT
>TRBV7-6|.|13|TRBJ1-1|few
CASSLYKDTEAFF
TGTGCCAGCAGCTTATATAAGGATACTGAAGCTTTCTTT
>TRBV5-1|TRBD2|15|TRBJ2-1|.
CASSLFASGGNEQFF
TGCGCCAGCAGCTTGTTTGCTAGCGGGGGCAATGAGCAGTTCTTC
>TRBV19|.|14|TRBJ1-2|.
CASSTPLASYGYTF
TGTGCCAGTAGCACCCCCCTTGCGTCCTATGGCTACACCTTC
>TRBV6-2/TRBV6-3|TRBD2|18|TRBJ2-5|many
CASSLPSGLAGGKETQYF
TGTGCCAGCAGCCTCCCCTCTGGACTAGCGGGAGGGAAAGAGACCCAGTACTTC
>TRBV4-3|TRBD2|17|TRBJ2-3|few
CASSHLVTSGGTDTQYF
TGCGCCAGCAGCCACTTGGTGACTAGCGGGGGCACAGATACGCAGTATTTT